This TCR beta chain was profiled in a study of CD8+CD57+ T cells in acquired aplastic anemia. Overall study: The mean DNA yield obtained from sorted CD4+ and CD8+ cells came to 3 to 3.5 ug.

V was shortened by 5 bases and J by 0 bases, with 13 bases between the two germline ends. Germline assignment: CDR1 MNHEY and CDR2 SMNVEV (reference sequence). This CDR3 has 15 amino acids. The study profiled TCR beta VDJ and CDR3 using genomic DNA as template. TCRdb reprocessed the reads with MiXCR, giving one entry per CDR3 protein. Altogether about 110,000 distinct CDR3 sequences are present, about half being singletons, with the ten largest covering roughly a third. Notes on the study in general: The CD8+ Simpson's diversity of patients and controls was not significantly different.

On this clonotype: The antigen is not known.

Sequenced sample: sorted CD4+, CD8+, or CD8+CD57+ T cells (not recorded which) from PBMCs. This rearrangement joins TRBV27 to TRBJ1-2, with D hard to call. This receptor was obtained from a human donor in good health, serving as a control. CDR3 sequence (DNA): TGTGCCAGCAGTCCGCAGCCTGGGCCTAACTATGGCTACACCTTC. It encodes CASSPQPGPNYGYTF.